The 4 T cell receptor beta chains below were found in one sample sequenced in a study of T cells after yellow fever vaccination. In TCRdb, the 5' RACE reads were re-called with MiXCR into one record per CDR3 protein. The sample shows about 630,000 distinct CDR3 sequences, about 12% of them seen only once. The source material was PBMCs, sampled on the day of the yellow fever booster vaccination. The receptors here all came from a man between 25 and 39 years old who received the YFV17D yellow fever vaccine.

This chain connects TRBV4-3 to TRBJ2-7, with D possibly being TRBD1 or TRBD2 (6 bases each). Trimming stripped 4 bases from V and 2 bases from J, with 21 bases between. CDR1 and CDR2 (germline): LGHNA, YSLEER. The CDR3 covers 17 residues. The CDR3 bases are TGCGCCAGCAGCCTAGGGGGTGGAGACCGGGGGACCTACGAGCAGTACTTC. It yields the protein CASSLGGGDRGTYEQYF.

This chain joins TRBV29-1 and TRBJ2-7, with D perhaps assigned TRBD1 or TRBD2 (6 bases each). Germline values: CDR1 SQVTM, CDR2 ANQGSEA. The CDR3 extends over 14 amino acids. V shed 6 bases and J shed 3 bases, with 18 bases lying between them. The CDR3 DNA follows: TGCAGCGTGGGCAGTGGGGGGCATCACTACGAGCAGTACTTC. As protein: CSVGSGGHHYEQYF.

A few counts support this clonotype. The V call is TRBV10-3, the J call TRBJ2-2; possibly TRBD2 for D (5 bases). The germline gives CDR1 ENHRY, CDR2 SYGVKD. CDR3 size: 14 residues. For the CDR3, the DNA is TGTGCTGCAAGTAGCGTCGGCCGCACCGGGGAGCTGTTTTTT. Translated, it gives CAASSVGRTGELFF.

The CDR3 reads CSARQGGGTDTQYF. Written as DNA, the CDR3 is TGCAGTGCTAGACAGGGTGGTGGCACAGATACGCAGTATTTT. This chain uses TRBV20-1 with TRBJ2-3, with D possibly being TRBD1 (5 bases). Germline CDR1 and CDR2: DFQATT and SNEGSKA (reference sequence). The ends were cut back, 2 bases at V and 1 base at J, with 10 bases in the middle. The CDR3 consists of 14 residues.